Below are 10 T cell receptor beta chains sequenced from a single sample in a study of blood T cell repertoires in COVID-19. Clones were sequenced by immunoSEQ multiplex PCR, and TCRdb holds only the in-frame ones, with some missing. In the table there are some 700,000 clones, about 90% of which are singletons. Sequencing was performed on peripheral blood. The receptors were sampled from a woman between 18 and 29 years old with acute or convalescent COVID-19.

The chain joins TRBV14 to TRBJ1-2, with TRBD1 matching over 9 bases. V dropped 1 base and J dropped 2; count of bases not matched to a gene: 2. The CDR3 has 15 amino acids. Germline assignment: CDR1 SGHDN and CDR2 FVKESK. In DNA, the CDR3 is TGTGCCAGCAGCCAAGCGGACAGGGGAAACTATGGCTACACCTTC. Translation gives CASSQADRGNYGYTF. Combining the CDR3 with reference TRBV14 and TRBJ1-2 gives the whole variable domain EAGVTQFPSHSVIEKGQTVTLRCDPISGHDNLYWYRRVMGKEIKFLLHFVKESKQDESGMPNNRFLAERTGGTYSTLKVQPAELEDSGVYFCASSQADRGNYGYTFGSGTRLTVV.

A single count supports this clone. The V call is TRBV11-2, the J call TRBJ1-6, with TRBD1 as a possible D gene (6 bases). The V gene's germline CDR1 is SGHAT and CDR2 FQNNGV. V shed 7 bases and J shed 1 base, with 11 bases lying between them. The CDR3 has 15 residues. The DNA of the CDR3 is TGTGCCAGCACCCCACAGGGATCCTATAATTCACCCCTCCACTTT. It encodes CASTPQGSYNSPLHF.

J is TRBJ1-4 and V is TRBV19; 9 bases align to TRBD1. J lost 6 bases, V lost 8 bases, and 13 bases had no gene match. CDR1 and CDR2 from the germline V gene are LNHDA and SQIVND (reference sequence). This CDR3 spans 16 amino acids. CDR3 in amino acids: CASANTYRGPYEKLFF. CDR3 in DNA: TGTGCCAGTGCAAATACCTACAGGGGGCCTTATGAAAAACTGTTTTTT.

The sample holds one count of this clone. This chain connects TRBV30 to TRBJ1-1; D is undetermined. The V gene lost 0 bases and the J gene lost 6 bases, with 14 bases spanning the gap. The CDR3 is made up of 14 amino acids. Germline V CDR1 and CDR2: GTSNPN, SVGIG (reference sequence). In DNA, the CDR3 is TGTGCCTGGAGTGTCCCGCTTCGGAGACCTGAAGCTTTCTTT. Protein product: CAWSVPLRRPEAFF.

This clone was detected only once. A junction boundary mismatches the germline segment, possibly from a read error. Here the CDR3 reads CSAETGRTPVF. The CDR3 DNA is TGCAGTGCCGAGACAGGGCGAACCCCCGTTTTT. The chain carries TRBV20-1 and TRBJ1-4, with 7 bases aligning to TRBD1. CDR3 length equals 11 residues. Germline CDR1 reads DFQATT; CDR2 reads SNEGSKA (reference sequence).

The chain recombines TRBV12-3 or TRBV12-4 with TRBJ1-1, with D unclear. V lost 6 bases to trimming and J lost 0 bases, with 8 bases between them. This CDR3 contains 13 residues. The chain's CDR3 is CASSQGVNTEAFF. The CDR3, as DNA: TGTGCCAGCAGCCAAGGAGTGAACACTGAAGCTTTCTTT.

This clone was counted between two and nine times. This chain uses TRBV7-8 with TRBJ2-7; a possible D gene is TRBD1 (5 bases). CDR3 length equals 14 residues. Germline V gene data show CDR1 as SGHVS and CDR2 as FQNEAQ. V was shortened by 1 base and J by 2 bases, with 9 bases between the two germline ends. The CDR3 sequence: CASSLGRVTYEQYF. The DNA for the CDR3 is TGTGCCAGCAGCTTAGGCAGGGTTACCTACGAGCAGTACTTC. Based on the CDR3 plus reference TRBV7-8 and TRBJ2-7, the full variable domain is GAGVSQSPRYKVAKRGQDVALRCDPISGHVSLFWYQQALGQGPEFLTYFQNEAQLDKSGLPSDRFFAERPEGSVSTLKIQRTQQEDSAVYLCASSLGRVTYEQYFGPGTRLTVT.

This clone appeared a single time. V is TRBV24-1 and J is TRBJ1-2; TRBD1 might be the D (6 bases). Trimming pared 4 bases from V and 8 bases from J, leaving 13 bases between. The V gene's germline CDR1 is KGHDR and CDR2 SFDVKD. CDR3 length equals 13 residues. This CDR3 is CATSEGGVPGYTF. CDR3 nucleotides: TGTGCCACCAGTGAAGGGGGTGTGCCAGGCTACACCTTC.

Only a few counts were recorded for this clone. The rearrangement uses TRBV21-1 and TRBJ1-4; TRBD1 is taken as the D call from the table, unchecked against the DNA. TRBV21-1 is flagged as a pseudogene. The length of the CDR3 is 15 residues. The CDR3: CASSSQDRGNEKLFF. DNA for the CDR3: TGTGCCAGCAGCAGCCAGGACAGGGGGAATGAAAAACTGTTTTTT.

This clone came up once. The rearrangement uses TRBV5-1 and TRBJ2-1; 8 nucleotides match TRBD1. This CDR3 is built from 17 residues. With 0 bases clipped from V and 4 bases from J, the junction kept 9 bases outside the gene matches. CDR1 is SGHRS and CDR2 is YFSETQ in the germline V gene. The CDR3 loop reads CASSLGTGRINYNEQFF. The DNA of the CDR3 is TGCGCCAGCAGCTTGGGGACAGGGAGAATTAATTACAATGAGCAGTTCTTC.